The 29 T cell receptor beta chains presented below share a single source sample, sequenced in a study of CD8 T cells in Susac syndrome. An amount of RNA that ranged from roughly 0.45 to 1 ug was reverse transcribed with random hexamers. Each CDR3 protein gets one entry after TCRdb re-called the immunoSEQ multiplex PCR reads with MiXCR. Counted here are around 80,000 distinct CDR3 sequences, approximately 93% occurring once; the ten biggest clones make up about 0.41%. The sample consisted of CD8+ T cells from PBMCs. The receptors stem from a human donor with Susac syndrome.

In DNA form, the CDR3 reads TGTGCCAGTAGTTTAGCGGCCCCTTCACCTGAGCAGTTCTTC. Its translation: CASSLAAPSPEQFF. The rearrangement joins TRBV19 to TRBJ2-1; tentatively, D is TRBD2 (6 bases). V dropped 5 bases and J dropped 9 bases, with 17 bases sitting between them. The CDR3 has 14 residues. CDR1 and CDR2 from the germline V gene are LNHDA and SQIVND (reference sequence).

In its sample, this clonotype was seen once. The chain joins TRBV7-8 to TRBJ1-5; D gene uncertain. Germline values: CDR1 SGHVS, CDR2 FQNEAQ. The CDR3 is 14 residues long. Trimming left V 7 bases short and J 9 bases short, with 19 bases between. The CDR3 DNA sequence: TGTGCCAGCACCACGATGGCCGGGCGTCGGCCCCAGCATTTT. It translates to CASTTMAGRRPQHF. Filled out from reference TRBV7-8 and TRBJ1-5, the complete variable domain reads GAGVSQSPRYKVAKRGQDVALRCDPISGHVSLFWYQQALGQGPEFLTYFQNEAQLDKSGLPSDRFFAERPEGSVSTLKIQRTQQEDSAVYLCASTTMAGRRPQHFGDGTRLSIL.

The CDR3 DNA reads as TGCAGTGCTCCATGGGGAACTTATAGCAATCAGCCCCAGCATTTT. Amino acid sequence: CSAPWGTYSNQPQHF. This chain joins TRBV20-1 and TRBJ1-5, with D unresolved. Germline values: CDR1 DFQATT, CDR2 SNEGSKA (reference sequence). V dropped 5 bases and J dropped 0 bases, with 14 bases sitting between them. The CDR3 runs to 15 residues.

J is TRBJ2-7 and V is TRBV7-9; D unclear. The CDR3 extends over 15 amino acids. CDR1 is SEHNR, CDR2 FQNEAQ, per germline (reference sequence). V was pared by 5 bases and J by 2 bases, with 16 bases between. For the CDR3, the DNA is TGTGCCAGCAGCCCAGCCCGGGCTACGACCTACGAGCAGTACTTC. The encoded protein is CASSPARATTYEQYF.

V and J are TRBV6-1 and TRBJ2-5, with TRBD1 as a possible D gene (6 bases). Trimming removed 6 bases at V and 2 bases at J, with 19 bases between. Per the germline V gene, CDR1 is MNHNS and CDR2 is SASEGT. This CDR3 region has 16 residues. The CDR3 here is CASRPGTSHFQETQYF. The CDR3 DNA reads TGTGCCAGCAGACCCGGGACAAGTCATTTTCAAGAGACCCAGTACTTC.

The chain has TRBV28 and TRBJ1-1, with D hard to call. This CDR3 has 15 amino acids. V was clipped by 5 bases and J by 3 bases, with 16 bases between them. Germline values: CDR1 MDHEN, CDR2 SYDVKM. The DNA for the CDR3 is TGTGCCAGCAGTAGCTGGGGAGCGGGGTACACTGAAGCTTTCTTT. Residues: CASSSWGAGYTEAFF.

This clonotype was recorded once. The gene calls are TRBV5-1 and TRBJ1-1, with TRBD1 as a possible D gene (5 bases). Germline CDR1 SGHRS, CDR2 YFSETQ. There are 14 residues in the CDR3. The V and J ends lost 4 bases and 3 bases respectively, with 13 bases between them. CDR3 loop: CASSPGGVHTEAFF. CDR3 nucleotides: TGCGCCAGCAGCCCCGGAGGGGTTCACACTGAAGCTTTCTTT.

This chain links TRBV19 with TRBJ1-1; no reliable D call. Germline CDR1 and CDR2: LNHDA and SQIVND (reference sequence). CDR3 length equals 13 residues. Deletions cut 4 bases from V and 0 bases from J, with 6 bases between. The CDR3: CASSKALNTEAFF. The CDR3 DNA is TGTGCCAGTAGTAAAGCCTTGAACACTGAAGCTTTCTTT.

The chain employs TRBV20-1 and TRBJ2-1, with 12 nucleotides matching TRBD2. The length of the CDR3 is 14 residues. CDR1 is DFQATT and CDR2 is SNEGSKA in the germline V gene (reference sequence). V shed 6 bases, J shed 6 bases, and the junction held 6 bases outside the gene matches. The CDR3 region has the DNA TGCAGTGCCGCAAGGGGACTAGCGGGCAATGAGCAGTTCTTC. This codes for CSAARGLAGNEQFF.

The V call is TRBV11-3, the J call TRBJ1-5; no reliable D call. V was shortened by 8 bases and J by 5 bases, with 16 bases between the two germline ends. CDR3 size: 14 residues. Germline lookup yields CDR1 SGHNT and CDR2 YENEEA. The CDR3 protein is CASVSGVRDQPQHF. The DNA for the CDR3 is TGTGCCAGCGTTAGCGGGGTTCGGGATCAGCCCCAGCATTTT.

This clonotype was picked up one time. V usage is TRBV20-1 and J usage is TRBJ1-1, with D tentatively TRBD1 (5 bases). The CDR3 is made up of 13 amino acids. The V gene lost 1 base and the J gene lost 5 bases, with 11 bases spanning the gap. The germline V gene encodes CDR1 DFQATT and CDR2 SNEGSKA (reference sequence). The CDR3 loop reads CSARVPGGTEAFF. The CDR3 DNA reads TGCAGTGCTAGAGTACCGGGGGGGACTGAAGCTTTCTTT.

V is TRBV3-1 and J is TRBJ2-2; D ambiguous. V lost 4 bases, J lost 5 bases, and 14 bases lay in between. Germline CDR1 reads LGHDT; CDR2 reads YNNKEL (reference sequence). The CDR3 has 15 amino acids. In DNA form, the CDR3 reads TGTGCCAGCAGCCTAGGACCGCCTAGGACCGGGGAGCTGTTTTTT. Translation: CASSLGPPRTGELFF.

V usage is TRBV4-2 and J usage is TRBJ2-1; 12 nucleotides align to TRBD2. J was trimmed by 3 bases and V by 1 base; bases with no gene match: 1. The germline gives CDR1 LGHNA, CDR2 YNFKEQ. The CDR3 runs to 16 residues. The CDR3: CASSQGTSGVYNEQFF. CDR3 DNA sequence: TGTGCCAGCAGCCAAGGGACTAGCGGGGTCTACAATGAGCAGTTCTTC.

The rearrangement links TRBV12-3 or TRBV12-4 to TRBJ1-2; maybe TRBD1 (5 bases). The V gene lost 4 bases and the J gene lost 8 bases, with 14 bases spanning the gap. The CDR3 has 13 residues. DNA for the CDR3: TGTGCCAGCAGTTGGGTACGGGGGAGCGGCTACACCTTC. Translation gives CASSWVRGSGYTF.

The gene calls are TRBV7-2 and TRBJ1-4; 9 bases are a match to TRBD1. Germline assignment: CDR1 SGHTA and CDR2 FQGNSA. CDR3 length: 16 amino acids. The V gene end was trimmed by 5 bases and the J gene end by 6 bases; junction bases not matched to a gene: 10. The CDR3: CASSPRTGERHEKLFF. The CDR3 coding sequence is TGTGCCAGCAGCCCCCGGACAGGGGAGAGACATGAAAAACTGTTTTTT.

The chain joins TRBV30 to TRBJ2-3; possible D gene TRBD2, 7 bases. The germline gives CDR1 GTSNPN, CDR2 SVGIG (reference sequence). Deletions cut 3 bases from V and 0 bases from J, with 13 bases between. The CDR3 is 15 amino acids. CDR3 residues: CAWSPRGASTDTQYF. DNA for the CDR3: TGTGCCTGGAGCCCCCGGGGGGCTAGCACAGATACGCAGTATTTT.

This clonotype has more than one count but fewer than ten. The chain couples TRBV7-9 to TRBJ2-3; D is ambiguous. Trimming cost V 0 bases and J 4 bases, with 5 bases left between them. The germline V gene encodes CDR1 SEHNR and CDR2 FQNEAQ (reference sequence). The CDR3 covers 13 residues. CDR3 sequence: CASSLAIADTQYF. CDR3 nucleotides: TGTGCCAGCAGCTTAGCGATCGCAGATACGCAGTATTTT. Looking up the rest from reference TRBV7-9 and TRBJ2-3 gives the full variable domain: DTGVSQNPRHKITKRGQNVTFRCDPISEHNRLYWYRQTLGQGPEFLTYFQNEAQLEKSRLLSDRFSAERPKGSFSTLEIQRTEQGDSAMYLCASSLAIADTQYFGPGTRLTVL.

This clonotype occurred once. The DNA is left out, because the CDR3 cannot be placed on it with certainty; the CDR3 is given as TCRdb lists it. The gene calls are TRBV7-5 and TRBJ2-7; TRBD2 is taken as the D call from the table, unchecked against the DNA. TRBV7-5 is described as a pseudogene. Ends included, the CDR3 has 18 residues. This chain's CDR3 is CISVPEAPSPDDSCEQYF.

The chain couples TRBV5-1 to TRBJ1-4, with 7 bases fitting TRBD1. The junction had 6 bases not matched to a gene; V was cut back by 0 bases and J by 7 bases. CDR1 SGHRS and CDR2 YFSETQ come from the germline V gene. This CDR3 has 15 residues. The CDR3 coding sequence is TGCGCCAGCAGCTTGGGAGACAGGGAGGGTGAAAAACTGTTTTTT. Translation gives CASSLGDREGEKLFF. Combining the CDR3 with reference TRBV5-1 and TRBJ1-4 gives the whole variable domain KAGVTQTPRYLIKTRGQQVTLSCSPISGHRSVSWYQQTPGQGLQFLFEYFSETQRNKGNFPGRFSGRQFSNSRSEMNVSTLELGDSALYLCASSLGDREGEKLFFGSGTQLSVL.

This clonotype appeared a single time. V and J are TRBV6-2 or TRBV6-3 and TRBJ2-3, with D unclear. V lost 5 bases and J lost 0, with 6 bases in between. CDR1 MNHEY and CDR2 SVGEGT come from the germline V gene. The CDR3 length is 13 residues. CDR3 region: CASSAASTDTQYF. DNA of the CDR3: TGTGCCAGCAGTGCGGCTAGCACAGATACGCAGTATTTT.

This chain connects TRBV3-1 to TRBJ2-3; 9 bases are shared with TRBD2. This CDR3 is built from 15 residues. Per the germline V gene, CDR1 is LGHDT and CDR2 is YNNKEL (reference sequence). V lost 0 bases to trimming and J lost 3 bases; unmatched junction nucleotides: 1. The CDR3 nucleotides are TGTGCCAGCAGCCAAGAGCGGGGGGGGACAGATACGCAGTATTTT. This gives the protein CASSQERGGTDTQYF.

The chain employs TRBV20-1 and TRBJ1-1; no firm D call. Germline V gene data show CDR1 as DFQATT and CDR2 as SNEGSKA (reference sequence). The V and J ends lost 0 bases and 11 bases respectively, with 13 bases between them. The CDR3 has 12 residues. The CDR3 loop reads CSARDLAPVAFF. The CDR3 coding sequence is TGCAGTGCTAGAGATCTGGCCCCGGTGGCTTTCTTT.

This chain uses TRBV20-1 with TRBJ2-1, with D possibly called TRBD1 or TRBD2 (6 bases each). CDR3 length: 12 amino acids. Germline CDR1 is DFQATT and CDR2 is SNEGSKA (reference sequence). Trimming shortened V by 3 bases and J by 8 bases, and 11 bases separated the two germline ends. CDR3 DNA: TGCAGTGCTAGCGGGGGCAGGTATGAGCAGTTCTTC. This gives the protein CSASGGRYEQFF.

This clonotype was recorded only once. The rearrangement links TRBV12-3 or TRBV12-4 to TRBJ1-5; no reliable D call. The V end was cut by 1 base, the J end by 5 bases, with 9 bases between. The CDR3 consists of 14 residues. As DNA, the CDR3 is TGTGCCAGCAGTTTAGGGGGTTCGTATCAGCCCCAGCATTTT. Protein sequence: CASSLGGSYQPQHF.

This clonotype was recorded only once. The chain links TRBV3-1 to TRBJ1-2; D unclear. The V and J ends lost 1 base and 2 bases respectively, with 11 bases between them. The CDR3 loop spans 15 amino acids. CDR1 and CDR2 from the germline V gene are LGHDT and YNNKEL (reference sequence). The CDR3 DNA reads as TGTGCCAGCAGCCAAGTCTCGACGGTGAACTATGGCTACACCTTC. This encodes CASSQVSTVNYGYTF.

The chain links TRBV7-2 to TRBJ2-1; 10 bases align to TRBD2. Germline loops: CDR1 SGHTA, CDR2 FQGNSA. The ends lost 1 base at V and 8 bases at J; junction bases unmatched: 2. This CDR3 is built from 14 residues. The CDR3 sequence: CASSLELAGDEQFF. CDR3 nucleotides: TGTGCCAGCAGCTTAGAGCTAGCGGGAGATGAGCAGTTCTTC.

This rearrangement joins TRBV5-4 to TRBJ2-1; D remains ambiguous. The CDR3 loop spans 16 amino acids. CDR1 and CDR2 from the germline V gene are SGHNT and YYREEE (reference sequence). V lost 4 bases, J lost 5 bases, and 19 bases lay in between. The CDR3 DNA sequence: TGTGCCAGCAGCCCTCTGGGTCTGGTTCTCGACAATGAGCAGTTCTTC. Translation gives CASSPLGLVLDNEQFF.

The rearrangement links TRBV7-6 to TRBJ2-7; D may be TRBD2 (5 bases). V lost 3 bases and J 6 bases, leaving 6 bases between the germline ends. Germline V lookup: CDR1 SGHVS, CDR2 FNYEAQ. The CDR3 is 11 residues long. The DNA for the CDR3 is TGTGCCAGCAGCTTCGGGGTCGAGCAGTACTTC. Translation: CASSFGVEQYF.

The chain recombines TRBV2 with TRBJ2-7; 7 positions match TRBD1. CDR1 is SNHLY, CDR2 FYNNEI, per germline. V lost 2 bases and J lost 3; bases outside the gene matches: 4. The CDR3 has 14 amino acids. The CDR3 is CASSETQGLYEQYF. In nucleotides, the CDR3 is TGTGCCAGCAGTGAAACACAGGGGCTCTACGAGCAGTACTTC.